This T cell receptor beta chain was documented in a study of cytomegalovirus exposure and HLA in healthy donors. Study-wide results and caveats: An analysis done earlier found most TCR beta V segments productive about 87% or about 30% of the time. Among TCR beta chains of equal frequency, HLA-associated ones were more clonally expanded in a later analysis. A few CMV-associated chains were confirmed in vitro to be specific for CMV antigens.

Primers: 60 Vbeta forward and 13 Jbeta reverse. TCRdb's table, derived via immunoSEQ multiplex PCR, lists solely in-frame clones and lacks some. This table has around 100,000 clones, approximately 79% appearing once. With respect to this clone: Its antigen is as yet unknown.

The CDR3 loop spans 14 amino acids. Germline assignment: CDR1 LGHNA and CDR2 YSLEER. Trimming took 3 bases from V and 5 from J; bases not matched to a gene: 4. V and J are TRBV4-3 and TRBJ1-5; 7 bases are shared with TRBD1. Sample: PBMCs. The TCR comes from a woman aged 40-49 years in good health and CMV-seronegative. CDR3 region: CASSQGQSYQPQHF. CDR3 nucleotide sequence: TGCGCCAGCAGCCAGGGACAGTCATATCAGCCCCAGCATTTT.